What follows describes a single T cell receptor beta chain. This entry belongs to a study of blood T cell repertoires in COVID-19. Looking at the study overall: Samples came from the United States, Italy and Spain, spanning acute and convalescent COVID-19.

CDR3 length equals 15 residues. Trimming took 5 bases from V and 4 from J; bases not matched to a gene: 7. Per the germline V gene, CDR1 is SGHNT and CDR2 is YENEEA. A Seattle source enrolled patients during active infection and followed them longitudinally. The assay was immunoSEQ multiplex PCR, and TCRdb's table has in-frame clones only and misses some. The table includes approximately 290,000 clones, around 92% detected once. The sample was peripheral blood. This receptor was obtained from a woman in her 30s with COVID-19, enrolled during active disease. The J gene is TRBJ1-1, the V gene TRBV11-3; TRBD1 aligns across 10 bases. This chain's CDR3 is CASSPGQGVGTEAFF. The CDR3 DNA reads TGTGCCAGCAGCCCAGGACAGGGGGTAGGCACTGAAGCTTTCTTT.